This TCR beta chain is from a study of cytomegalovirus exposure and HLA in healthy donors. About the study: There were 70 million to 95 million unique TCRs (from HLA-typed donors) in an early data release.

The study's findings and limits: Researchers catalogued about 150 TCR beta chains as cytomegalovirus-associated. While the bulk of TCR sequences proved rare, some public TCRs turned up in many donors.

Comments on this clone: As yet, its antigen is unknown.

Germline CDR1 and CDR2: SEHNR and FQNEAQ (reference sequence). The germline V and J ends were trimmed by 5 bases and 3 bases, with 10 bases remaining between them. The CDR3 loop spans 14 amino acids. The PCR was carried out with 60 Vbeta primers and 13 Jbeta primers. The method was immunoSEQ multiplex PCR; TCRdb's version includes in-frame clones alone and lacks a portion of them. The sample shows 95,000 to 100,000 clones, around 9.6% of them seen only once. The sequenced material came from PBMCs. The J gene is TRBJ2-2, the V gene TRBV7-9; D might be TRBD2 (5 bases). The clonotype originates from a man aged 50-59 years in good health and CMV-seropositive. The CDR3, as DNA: TGTGCCAGCAGCCGGGATACAGACACCGGGGAGCTGTTTTTT. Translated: CASSRDTDTGELFF.